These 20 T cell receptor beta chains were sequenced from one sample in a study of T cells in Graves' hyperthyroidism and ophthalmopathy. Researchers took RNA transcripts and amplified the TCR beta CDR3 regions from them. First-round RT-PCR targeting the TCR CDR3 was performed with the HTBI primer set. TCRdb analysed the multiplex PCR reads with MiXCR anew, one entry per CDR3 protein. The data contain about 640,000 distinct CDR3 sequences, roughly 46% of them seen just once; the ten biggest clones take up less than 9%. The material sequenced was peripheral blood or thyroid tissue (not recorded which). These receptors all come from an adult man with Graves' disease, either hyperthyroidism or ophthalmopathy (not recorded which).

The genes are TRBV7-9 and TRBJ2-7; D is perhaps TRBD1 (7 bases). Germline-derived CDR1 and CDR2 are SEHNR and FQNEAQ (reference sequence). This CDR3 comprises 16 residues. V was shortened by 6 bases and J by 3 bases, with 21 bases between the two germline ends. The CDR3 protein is CASRPSGSRGDYEQYF. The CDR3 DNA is TGTGCCAGCAGACCCTCCGGGTCCAGGGGGGACTACGAGCAGTACTTC.

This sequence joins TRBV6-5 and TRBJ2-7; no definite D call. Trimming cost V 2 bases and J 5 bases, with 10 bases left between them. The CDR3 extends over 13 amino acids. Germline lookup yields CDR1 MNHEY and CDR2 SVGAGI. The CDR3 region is CASSYTVSHEQYF. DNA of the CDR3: TGTGCCAGCAGTTACACGGTATCCCACGAGCAGTACTTC.

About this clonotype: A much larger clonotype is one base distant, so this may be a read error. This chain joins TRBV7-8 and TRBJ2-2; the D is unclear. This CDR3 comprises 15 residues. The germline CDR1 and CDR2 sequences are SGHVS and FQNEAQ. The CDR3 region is CVTNTIRANTGELFF. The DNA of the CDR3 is TGTGTCACCAACACGATACGGGCGAACACCGGGGAGCTGTTTTTT.

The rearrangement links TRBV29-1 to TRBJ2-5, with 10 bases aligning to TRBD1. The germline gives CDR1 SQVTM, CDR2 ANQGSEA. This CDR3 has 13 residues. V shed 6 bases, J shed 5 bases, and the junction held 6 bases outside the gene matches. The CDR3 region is CSVRQGARETQYF. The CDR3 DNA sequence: TGCAGCGTGCGACAGGGGGCTAGGGAGACCCAGTACTTC.

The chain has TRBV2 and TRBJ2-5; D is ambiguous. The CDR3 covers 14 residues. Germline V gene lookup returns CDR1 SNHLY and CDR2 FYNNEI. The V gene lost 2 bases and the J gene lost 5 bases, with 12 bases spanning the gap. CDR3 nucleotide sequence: TGTGCCAGCAGTGAATTGCCCCTTGGGGAGACCCAGTACTTC. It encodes CASSELPLGETQYF.

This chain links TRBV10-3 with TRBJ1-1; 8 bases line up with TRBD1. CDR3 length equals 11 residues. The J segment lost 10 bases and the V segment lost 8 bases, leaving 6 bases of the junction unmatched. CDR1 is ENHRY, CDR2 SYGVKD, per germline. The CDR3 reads CAIGVTGVAFF. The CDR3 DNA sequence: TGTGCCATCGGGGTGACAGGGGTAGCTTTCTTT.

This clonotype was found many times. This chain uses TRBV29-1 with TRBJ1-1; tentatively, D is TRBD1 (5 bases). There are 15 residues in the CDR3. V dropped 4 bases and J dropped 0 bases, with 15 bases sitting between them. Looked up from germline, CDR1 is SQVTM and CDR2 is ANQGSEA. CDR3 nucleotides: TGCAGCGTTGGTCGAGGGGTATCCATGAACACTGAAGCTTTCTTT. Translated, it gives CSVGRGVSMNTEAFF. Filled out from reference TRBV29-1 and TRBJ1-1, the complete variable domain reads SAVISQKPSRDICQRGTSLTIQCQVDSQVTMMFWYRQQPGQSLTLIATANQGSEATYESGFVIDKFPISRPNLTFSTLTVSNMSPEDSSIYLCSVGRGVSMNTEAFFGQGTRLTVV.

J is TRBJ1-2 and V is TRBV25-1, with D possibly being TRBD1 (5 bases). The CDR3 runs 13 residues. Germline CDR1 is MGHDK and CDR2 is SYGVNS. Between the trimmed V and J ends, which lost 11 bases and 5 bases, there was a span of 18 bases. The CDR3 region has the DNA TGTGCCGCCTGGAGCCGACGACAGTATGGCTACACCTTC. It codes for CAAWSRRQYGYTF.

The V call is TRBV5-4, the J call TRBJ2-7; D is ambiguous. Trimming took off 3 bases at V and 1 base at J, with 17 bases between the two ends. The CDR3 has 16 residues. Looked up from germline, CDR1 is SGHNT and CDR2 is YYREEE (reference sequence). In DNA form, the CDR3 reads TGTGCCAGCAGCTCCATGGGTCAGTTCTCGTCCTACGAGCAGTACTTC. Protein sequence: CASSSMGQFSSYEQYF.

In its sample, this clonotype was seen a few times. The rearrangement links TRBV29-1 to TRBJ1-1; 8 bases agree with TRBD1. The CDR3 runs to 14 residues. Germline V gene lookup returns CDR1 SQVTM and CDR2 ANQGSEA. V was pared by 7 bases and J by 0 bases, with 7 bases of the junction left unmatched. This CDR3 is CSARTGFLNTEAFF. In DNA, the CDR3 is TGCAGCGCCCGGACAGGGTTCTTGAACACTGAAGCTTTCTTT. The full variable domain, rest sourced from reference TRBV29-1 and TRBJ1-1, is SAVISQKPSRDICQRGTSLTIQCQVDSQVTMMFWYRQQPGQSLTLIATANQGSEATYESGFVIDKFPISRPNLTFSTLTVSNMSPEDSSIYLCSARTGFLNTEAFFGQGTRLTVV.

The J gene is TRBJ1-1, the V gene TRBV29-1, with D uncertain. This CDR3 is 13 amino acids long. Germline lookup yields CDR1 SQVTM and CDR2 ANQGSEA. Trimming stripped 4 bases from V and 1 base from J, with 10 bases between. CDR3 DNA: TGCAGCGTTGGAGGGCAGCGGAACACTGAAGCTTTCTTT. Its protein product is CSVGGQRNTEAFF.

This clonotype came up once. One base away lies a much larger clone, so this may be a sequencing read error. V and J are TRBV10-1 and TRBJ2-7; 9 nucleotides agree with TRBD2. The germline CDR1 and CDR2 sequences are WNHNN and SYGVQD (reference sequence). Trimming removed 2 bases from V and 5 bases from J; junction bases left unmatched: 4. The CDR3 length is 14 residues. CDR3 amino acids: CASSERGTSNEQYF. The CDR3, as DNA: TGCGCCAGCAGTGAGCGTGGGACTAGCAACGAGCAGTACTTC.

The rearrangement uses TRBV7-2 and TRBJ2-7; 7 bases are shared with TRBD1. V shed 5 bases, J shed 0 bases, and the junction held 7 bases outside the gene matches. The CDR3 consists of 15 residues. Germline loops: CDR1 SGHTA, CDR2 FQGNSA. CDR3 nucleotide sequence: TGTGCCAGCAGCAAGGACAGGTTTAGCTCCTACGAGCAGTACTTC. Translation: CASSKDRFSSYEQYF. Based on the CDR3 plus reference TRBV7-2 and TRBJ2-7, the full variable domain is GAGVSQSPSNKVTEKGKDVELRCDPISGHTALYWYRQSLGQGLEFLIYFQGNSAPDKSGLPSDRFSAERTGGSVSTLTIQRTQQEDSAVYLCASSKDRFSSYEQYFGPGTRLTVT.

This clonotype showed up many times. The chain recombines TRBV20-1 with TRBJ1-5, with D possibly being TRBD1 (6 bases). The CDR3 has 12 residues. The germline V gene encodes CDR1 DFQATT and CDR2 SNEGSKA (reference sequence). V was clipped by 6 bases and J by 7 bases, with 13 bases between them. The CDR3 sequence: CSAGGTRQPQHF. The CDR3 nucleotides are TGCAGTGCGGGGGGGACACGACAGCCCCAGCATTTT.

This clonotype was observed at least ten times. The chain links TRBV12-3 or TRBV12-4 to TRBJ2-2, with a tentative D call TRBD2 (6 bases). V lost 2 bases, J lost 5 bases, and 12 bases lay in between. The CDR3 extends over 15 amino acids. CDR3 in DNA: TGTGCCAGCAGTTTATCGGTGGGAGGTACCGGGGAGCTGTTTTTT. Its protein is CASSLSVGGTGELFF.

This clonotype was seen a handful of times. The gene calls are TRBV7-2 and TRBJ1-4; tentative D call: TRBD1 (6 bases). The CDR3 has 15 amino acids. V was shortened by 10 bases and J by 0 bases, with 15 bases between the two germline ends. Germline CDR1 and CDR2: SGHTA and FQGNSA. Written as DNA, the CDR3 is TGTGCCACCGGGGGCAGCGTTGCAACTAATGAAAAACTGTTTTTT. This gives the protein CATGGSVATNEKLFF.

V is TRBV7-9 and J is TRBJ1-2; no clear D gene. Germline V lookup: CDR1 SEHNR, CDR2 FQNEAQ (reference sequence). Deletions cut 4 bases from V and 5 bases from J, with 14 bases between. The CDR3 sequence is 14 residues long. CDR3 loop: CASSSPMGQYGYTF. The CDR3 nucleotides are TGTGCCAGCAGCTCCCCCATGGGCCAGTATGGCTACACCTTC. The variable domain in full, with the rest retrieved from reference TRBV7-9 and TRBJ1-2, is DTGVSQNPRHKITKRGQNVTFRCDPISEHNRLYWYRQTLGQGPEFLTYFQNEAQLEKSRLLSDRFSAERPKGSFSTLEIQRTEQGDSAMYLCASSSPMGQYGYTFGSGTRLTVV.

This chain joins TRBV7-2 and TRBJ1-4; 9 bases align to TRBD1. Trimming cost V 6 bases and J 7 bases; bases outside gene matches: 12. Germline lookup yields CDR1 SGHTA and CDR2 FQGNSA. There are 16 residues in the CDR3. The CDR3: CASRTVPGQGGEKLFF. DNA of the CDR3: TGTGCCAGCAGAACCGTCCCGGGACAGGGAGGTGAAAAACTGTTTTTT.

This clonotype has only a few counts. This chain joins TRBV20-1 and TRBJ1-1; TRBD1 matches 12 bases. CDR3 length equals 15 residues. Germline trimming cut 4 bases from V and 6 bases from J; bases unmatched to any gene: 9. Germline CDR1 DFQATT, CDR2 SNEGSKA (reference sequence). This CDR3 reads CSATPGGQGAPEAFF. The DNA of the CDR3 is TGCAGTGCTACCCCTGGGGGACAGGGGGCACCTGAAGCTTTCTTT.

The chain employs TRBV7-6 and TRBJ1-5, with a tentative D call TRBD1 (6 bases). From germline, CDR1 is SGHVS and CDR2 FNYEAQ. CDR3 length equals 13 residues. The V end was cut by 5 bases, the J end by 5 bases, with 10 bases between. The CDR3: CASSMDSHQPQHF. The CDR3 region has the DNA TGTGCCAGCAGCATGGACAGTCATCAGCCCCAGCATTTT.